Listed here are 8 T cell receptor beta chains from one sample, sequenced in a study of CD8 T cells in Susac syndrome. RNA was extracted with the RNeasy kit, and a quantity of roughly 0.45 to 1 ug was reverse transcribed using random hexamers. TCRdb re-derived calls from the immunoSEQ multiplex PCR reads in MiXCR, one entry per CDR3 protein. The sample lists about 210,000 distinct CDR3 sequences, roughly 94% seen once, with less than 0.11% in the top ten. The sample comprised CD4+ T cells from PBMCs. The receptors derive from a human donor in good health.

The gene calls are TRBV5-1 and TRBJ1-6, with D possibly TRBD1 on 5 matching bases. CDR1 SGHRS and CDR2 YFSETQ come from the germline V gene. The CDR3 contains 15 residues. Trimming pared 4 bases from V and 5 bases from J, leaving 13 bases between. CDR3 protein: CASSLSRGDNSPLHF. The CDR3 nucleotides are TGCGCCAGCAGCCTCAGCAGAGGGGATAATTCACCCCTCCACTTT. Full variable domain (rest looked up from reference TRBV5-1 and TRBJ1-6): KAGVTQTPRYLIKTRGQQVTLSCSPISGHRSVSWYQQTPGQGLQFLFEYFSETQRNKGNFPGRFSGRQFSNSRSEMNVSTLELGDSALYLCASSLSRGDNSPLHFGNGTRLTVT.

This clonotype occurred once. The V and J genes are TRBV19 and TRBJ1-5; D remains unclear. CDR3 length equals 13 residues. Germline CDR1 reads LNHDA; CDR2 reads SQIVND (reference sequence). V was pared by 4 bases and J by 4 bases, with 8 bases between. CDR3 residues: CASSTGMNQPQHF. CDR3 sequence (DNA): TGTGCCAGTAGTACAGGAATGAATCAGCCCCAGCATTTT.

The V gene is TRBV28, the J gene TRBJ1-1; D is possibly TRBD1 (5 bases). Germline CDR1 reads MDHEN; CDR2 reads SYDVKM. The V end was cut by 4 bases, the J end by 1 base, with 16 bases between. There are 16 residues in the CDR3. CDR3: CASSYHQGLGNTEAFF. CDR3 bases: TGTGCCAGCAGTTACCATCAGGGTCTTGGGAACACTGAAGCTTTCTTT.

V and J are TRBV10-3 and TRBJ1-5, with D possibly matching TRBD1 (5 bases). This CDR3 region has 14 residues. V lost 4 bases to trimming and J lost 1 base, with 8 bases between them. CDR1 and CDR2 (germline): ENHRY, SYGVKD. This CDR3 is CAISAAGSNQPQHF. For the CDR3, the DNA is TGTGCCATCAGTGCTGCAGGGAGCAATCAGCCCCAGCATTTT.

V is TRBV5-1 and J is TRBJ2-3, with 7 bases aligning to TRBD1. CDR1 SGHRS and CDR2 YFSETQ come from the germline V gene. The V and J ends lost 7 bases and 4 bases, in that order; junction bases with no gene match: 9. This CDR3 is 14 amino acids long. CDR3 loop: CASLPITGADTQYF. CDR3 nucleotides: TGCGCCAGCCTACCAATCACAGGGGCAGATACGCAGTATTTT.

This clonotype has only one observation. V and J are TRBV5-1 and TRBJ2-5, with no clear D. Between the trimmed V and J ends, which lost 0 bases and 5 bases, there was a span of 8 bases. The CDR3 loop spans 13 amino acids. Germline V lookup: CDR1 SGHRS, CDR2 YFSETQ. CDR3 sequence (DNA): TGCGCCAGCAGCTTGGAAACTGGGGAGACCCAGTACTTC. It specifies CASSLETGETQYF.

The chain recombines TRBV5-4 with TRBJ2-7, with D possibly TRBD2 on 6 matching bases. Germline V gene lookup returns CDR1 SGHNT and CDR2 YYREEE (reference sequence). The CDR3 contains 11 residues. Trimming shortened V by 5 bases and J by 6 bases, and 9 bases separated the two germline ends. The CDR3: CASRMGGEQYF. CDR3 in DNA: TGTGCCAGCAGGATGGGGGGCGAGCAGTACTTC.

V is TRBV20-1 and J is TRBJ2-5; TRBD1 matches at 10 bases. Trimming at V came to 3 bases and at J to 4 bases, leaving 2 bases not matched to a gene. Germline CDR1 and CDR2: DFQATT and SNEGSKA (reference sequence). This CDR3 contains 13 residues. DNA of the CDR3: TGCAGTGCTAGCCGGGACAGGGGAGAGACCCAGTACTTC. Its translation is CSASRDRGETQYF.